A selection of T cell receptor beta chains follows, all from one sample in a study of shared clonotypes between healthy human individuals. Here immunoSEQ multiplex PCR was the method, and the copy in TCRdb shows in-frame clones only, minus some. Of around 2.1 million clones listed, roughly 91% are singletons. What was sequenced was naive CD8+ T cells from PBMCs. These receptors were collected from a man younger than 35 in good health. Some clones in this sample may be carry-over from other donors' samples. CDR3s include the opening cysteine and the closing phenylalanine or tryptophan. A D gene is named only where the DNA matches it firmly. Some rows have no size entry. The others give once, few or many, or a class for an expanded clone.

TRBD1	TRBV25-1	TRBJ1-2	.	CASSGQLGQGYGYTF	TGTGCCAGCAGTGGTCAATTGGGACAGGGGTATGGCTACACCTTC
.	TRBV5-1	TRBJ2-1	.	CASSPVSGWVNEQFF	TGCGCCAGCAGCCCCGTAAGCGGGTGGGTCAATGAGCAGTTCTTC
.	TRBV9	TRBJ1-1	.	CASSVVGGNAEAFF	TGTGCCAGCAGCGTAGTTGGGGGTAACGCTGAAGCTTTCTTT
.	TRBV2	TRBJ2-1	.	CASSEAVGFSEQFF	TGTGCCAGCAGTGAAGCGGTGGGATTCTCTGAGCAGTTCTTC
.	TRBV6-6	TRBJ2-7	.	CASSYADDEQYF	TGTGCCAGCAGTTACGCAGACGACGAGCAGTACTTC
TRBD2	TRBV7-9	TRBJ2-7	.	CASSLAGASGFTYEQYF	TGTGCCAGCAGCTTAGCGGGGGCTAGCGGGTTTACCTACGAGCAGTACTTC
.	TRBV5-1	TRBJ1-3	.	CASSIGQISGNTIYF	TGCGCCAGCAGCATCGGACAGATCTCTGGAAACACCATATATTTT
TRBD2	TRBV27	TRBJ2-5	once	CASSPTVAGDETQYF	TGTGCCAGCAGTCCAACAGTAGCGGGAGACGAGACCCAGTACTTC
.	TRBV2	TRBJ2-7	.	CASSNLWVEQYF	TGTGCCAGCAGCAACCTCTGGGTAGAGCAGTACTTC
.	TRBV7-2	TRBJ2-1	.	CASSPRKGNSYNEQFF	TGTGCCAGCAGCCCTCGTAAAGGGAACTCCTACAATGAGCAGTTCTTC
.	TRBV7-9	TRBJ2-7	.	CASSFERITPYEQYF	TGTGCCAGCAGCTTTGAGAGGATCACCCCCTACGAGCAATACTTC
.	TRBV2	TRBJ2-2	.	CASSESGHRFVFGELFF	TGTGCCAGCAGTGAATCTGGGCATAGGTTCGTTTTCGGGGAGCTGTTTTTT
TRBD1	TRBV7-6	TRBJ1-2	.	CASSSGQGLYGYTF	TGTGCCAGCAGCTCGGGACAGGGCCTCTATGGCTACACCTTC
.	TRBV27	TRBJ2-7	.	CASSLWSGGLYEQYF	TGTGCCAGCAGTTTATGGTCCGGGGGCCTCTACGAGCAGTACTTC
.	TRBV27	TRBJ1-1	once	CASIPLGLNTEAFF	TGTGCCAGTATCCCCCTGGGGCTAAACACTGAAGCTTTCTTT
TRBD2	TRBV2	TRBJ2-1	.	CASLAGTPWAYNEQFF	TGTGCCAGCTTAGCGGGAACGCCTTGGGCCTACAATGAGCAGTTCTTC
.	TRBV19	TRBJ2-5	.	CANRNPNSQETQYF	TGTGCCAACCGCAACCCGAACAGCCAAGAGACCCAGTACTTC
TRBD1	TRBV10-1	TRBJ1-2	.	CASSGLTGGYGYTF	TGCGCCAGCAGTGGACTGACAGGGGGCTATGGCTACACCTTC
TRBD2	TRBV28	TRBJ2-2	.	CASRIAGFELFF	TGTGCCAGCAGGATAGCGGGGTTTGAGCTGTTTTTT
.	TRBV27	TRBJ2-3	.	CASSPRDLGGQYF	TGTGCCAGCAGTCCTCGAGATCTGGGAGGGCAGTATTTT
.	TRBV27	TRBJ2-7	.	CASSPSAGHHLYEQYF	TGTGCCAGCAGTCCCTCGGCTGGACACCATTTATACGAGCAGTACTTC
.	TRBV19	TRBJ2-2	once	CASSPGPRNTGELFF	TGTGCCAGTAGTCCGGGACCGCGAAACACCGGGGAGCTGTTTTTT
.	TRBV9	TRBJ2-5	.	CASSVNWRETQYF	TGTGCCAGCAGCGTAAACTGGAGGGAGACCCAGTACTTC
.	TRBV7-9	TRBJ2-7	once	CASSLDETYEQYF	TGTGCCAGCAGCTTAGACGAAACCTACGAGCAGTACTTC
.	TRBV30	TRBJ2-7	.	CAGRLGVTYEQYF	TGTGCCGGACGCCTCGGGGTCACGTACGAGCAGTACTTC
TRBD1	TRBV27	TRBJ2-1	.	CASSQPGQGTPLDEQFF	TGTGCCAGCAGCCAACCGGGACAGGGAACCCCCCTGGATGAGCAGTTCTTC
TRBD2	TRBV6-5	TRBJ2-2	.	CASSRLSGTGELFF	TGTGCCAGCAGCCGCCTTAGCGGGACCGGGGAGCTGTTTTTT
TRBD1	TRBV7-9	TRBJ2-7	.	CASSTQDRAAYEQYF	TGTGCCAGCAGCACCCAAGACAGGGCAGCCTACGAGCAGTACTTC
.	TRBV6-5	TRBJ2-7	.	CASSYTTGAEQYF	TGTGCCAGCAGTTACACGACAGGAGCCGAGCAGTACTTC
TRBD1	TRBV7-9	TRBJ1-2	.	CASSLLGQGSVNYGYTF	TGTGCCAGCAGCCTCCTGGGACAGGGGTCCGTTAACTATGGCTACACCTTC
.	TRBV9	TRBJ2-5	few	CASSLGDLEETQYF	TGTGCCAGCTCCCTTGGGGACCTCGAAGAGACCCAGTACTTC
TRBD1	TRBV2	TRBJ2-5	.	CASRGLGQGQETQYF	TGTGCCAGCAGGGGACTGGGACAGGGACAAGAGACCCAGTACTTC
.	TRBV7-2	TRBJ2-7	.	CASSWIGGYEQYF	TGTGCCAGCAGCTGGATAGGAGGCTACGAGCAGTACTTC
.	TRBV27	TRBJ2-1	few	CASIGNEQFF	TGTGCCAGCATTGGCAATGAGCAGTTCTTC
.	TRBV30	TRBJ1-3	.	CAWRNGGSGNTIYF	TGTGCCTGGAGGAATGGGGGGTCTGGAAACACCATATATTTT
.	TRBV14	TRBJ2-7	.	CASSPGRDWGEQYF	TGTGCCAGCAGCCCAGGACGGGATTGGGGGGAGCAGTACTTC
.	TRBV29-1	TRBJ1-2	.	CSVVIRASYGYTF	TGCAGCGTTGTAATTAGAGCTTCCTATGGCTACACCTTC
.	TRBV27	TRBJ2-7	few	CASSLLSGPRYF	TGTGCCAGCAGTTTATTATCCGGACCCAGGTACTTC
.	TRBV27	TRBJ2-5	.	CASSPLGSIGETQYF	TGTGCCAGCAGTCCCTTGGGGTCCATTGGAGAGACCCAGTACTTC
.	TRBV7-9	TRBJ1-4	.	CASHSQPNEKLFF	TGTGCCAGCCACAGCCAACCTAATGAAAAACTGTTTTTT
TRBD1	TRBV5-5	TRBJ1-1	few	CASSYPPGQGYTEAFF	TGTGCCAGCAGCTACCCCCCGGGACAGGGGTACACTGAAGCTTTCTTT
.	TRBV6-5	TRBJ1-1	.	CASSYQGVDTEAFF	TGTGCCAGCAGTTACCAGGGAGTCGACACTGAAGCTTTCTTT
.	TRBV28	TRBJ1-5	.	CASSLLIGAAGPQHF	TGTGCCAGCAGTTTACTCATAGGGGCCGCAGGGCCCCAGCATTTT
.	TRBV5-4	TRBJ2-7	.	CASSLGVAAYEQYF	TGTGCCAGCAGCCTCGGGGTAGCGGCCTACGAGCAGTACTTC
.	TRBV7-2	TRBJ1-1	once	CASSLAGDNTEAFF	TGTGCCAGCAGCTTAGCGGGGGACAACACTGAAGCTTTCTTT
.	TRBV7-9	TRBJ2-5	once	CASRGGFQGETQYF	TGTGCCAGCAGAGGAGGGTTCCAAGGGGAGACCCAGTACTTC
TRBD1	TRBV9	TRBJ2-1	.	CASSVVGQGYNEQFF	TGTGCCAGCAGCGTAGTGGGACAGGGGTACAATGAGCAGTTCTTC
TRBD1	TRBV15	TRBJ1-2	.	CATSGQGDRYGYTF	TGTGCCACCTCGGGACAGGGCGACCGATATGGCTACACCTTC
TRBD1	TRBV10-3	TRBJ2-6	.	CAPLGRGPGSGANVLTF	TGTGCCCCTTTAGGCAGGGGGCCCGGCTCTGGGGCCAACGTCCTGACTTTC
TRBD1	TRBV7-8	TRBJ1-1	.	CASSFSGTGTTEAFF	TGTGCCAGCAGCTTTTCAGGGACAGGGACCACTGAAGCTTTCTTT
TRBD2	TRBV5-6	TRBJ2-1	.	CASSLAVAGAYNEQFF	TGTGCCAGCAGCTTGGCCGTAGCGGGGGCCTACAATGAGCAGTTCTTC
.	TRBV6-1	TRBJ2-6	.	CASSEEEGGDLSGANVLTF	TGTGCCAGCAGTGAAGAGGAGGGGGGGGACCTATCTGGGGCCAACGTCCTGACTTTC
TRBD1	TRBV29-1	TRBJ1-4	.	CSARQGEKLFF	TGCAGCGCCAGACAGGGAGAAAAACTGTTTTTT
TRBD2	TRBV27	TRBJ2-7	.	CASSFQPVSGTFYEQYF	TGTGCCAGCAGTTTCCAACCGGTTAGCGGGACGTTCTACGAGCAGTACTTC
.	TRBV7-3	TRBJ1-2	.	CASSLIPRERYDGYTF	TGTGCCAGCAGCTTAATTCCCAGGGAACGGTACGATGGCTACACCTTC